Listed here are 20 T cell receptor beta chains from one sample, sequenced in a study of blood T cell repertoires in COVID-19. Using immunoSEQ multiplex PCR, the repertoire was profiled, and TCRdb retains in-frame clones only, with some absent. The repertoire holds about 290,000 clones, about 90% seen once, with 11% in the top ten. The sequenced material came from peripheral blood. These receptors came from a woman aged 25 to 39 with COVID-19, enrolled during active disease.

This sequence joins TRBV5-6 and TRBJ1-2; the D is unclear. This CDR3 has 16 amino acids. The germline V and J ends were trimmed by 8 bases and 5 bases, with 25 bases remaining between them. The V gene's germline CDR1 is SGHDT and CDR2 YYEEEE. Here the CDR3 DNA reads TGTGCCAGTTCCGACATACAAGCTGTTTGGAGGTATGGCTACACCTTC. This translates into CASSDIQAVWRYGYTF.

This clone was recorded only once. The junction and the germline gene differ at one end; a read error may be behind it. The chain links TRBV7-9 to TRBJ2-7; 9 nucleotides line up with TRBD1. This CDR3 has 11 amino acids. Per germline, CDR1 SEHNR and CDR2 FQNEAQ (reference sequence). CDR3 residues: CASSSGDRDSF. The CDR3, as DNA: TGTGCCAGCAGCTCAGGGGACAGGGATTCGTTC. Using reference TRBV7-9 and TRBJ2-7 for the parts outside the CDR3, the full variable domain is DTGVSQNPRHKITKRGQNVTFRCDPISEHNRLYWYRQTLGQGPEFLTYFQNEAQLEKSRLLSDRFSAERPKGSFSTLEIQRTEQGDSAMYLCASSSGDRDSFGPGTRLTVT.

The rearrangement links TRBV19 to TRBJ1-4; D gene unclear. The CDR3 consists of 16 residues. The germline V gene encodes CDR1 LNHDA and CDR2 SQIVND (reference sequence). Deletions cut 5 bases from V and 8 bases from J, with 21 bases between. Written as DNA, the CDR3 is TGTGCCAGTAGTTCCGGAGGCGGAGGAGAAAGGGAAAAACTGTTTTTT. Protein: CASSSGGGGEREKLFF. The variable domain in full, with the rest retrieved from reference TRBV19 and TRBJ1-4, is DGGITQSPKYLFRKEGQNVTLSCEQNLNHDAMYWYRQDPGQGLRLIYYSQIVNDFQKGDIAEGYSVSREKKESFPLTVTSAQKNPTAFYLCASSSGGGGEREKLFFGSGTQLSVL.

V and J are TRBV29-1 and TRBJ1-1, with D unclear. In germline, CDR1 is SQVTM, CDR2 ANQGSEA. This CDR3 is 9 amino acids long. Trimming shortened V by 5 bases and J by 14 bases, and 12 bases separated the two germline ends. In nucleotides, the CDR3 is TGCAGCGTTACTGAGCCTGTGTTCTTT. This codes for CSVTEPVFF.

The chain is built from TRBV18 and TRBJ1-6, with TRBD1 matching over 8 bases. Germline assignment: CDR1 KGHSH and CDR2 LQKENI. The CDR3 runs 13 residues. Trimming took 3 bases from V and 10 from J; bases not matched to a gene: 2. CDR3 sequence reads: CASSPPGGSPLHF. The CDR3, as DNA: TGTGCCAGCTCACCGCCAGGGGGCTCACCCCTCCACTTT.

As DNA, the CDR3 is TGTGCCAGCAGCTTGTTCCCGGGTTCCGCAGATACGCAGTATTTT. This sequence encodes CASSLFPGSADTQYF. This sequence joins TRBV5-4 and TRBJ2-3, with D uncertain. Germline values: CDR1 SGHNT, CDR2 YYREEE (reference sequence). V lost 1 base and J lost 4, with 13 bases in between. This CDR3 is 15 amino acids long.

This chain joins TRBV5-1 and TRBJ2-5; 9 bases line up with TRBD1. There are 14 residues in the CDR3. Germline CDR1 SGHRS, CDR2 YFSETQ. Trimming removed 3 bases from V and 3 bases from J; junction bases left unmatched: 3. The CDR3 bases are TGCGCCAGCAGCTCGACAGGGGGGGAAGAGACCCAGTACTTC. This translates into CASSSTGGEETQYF.

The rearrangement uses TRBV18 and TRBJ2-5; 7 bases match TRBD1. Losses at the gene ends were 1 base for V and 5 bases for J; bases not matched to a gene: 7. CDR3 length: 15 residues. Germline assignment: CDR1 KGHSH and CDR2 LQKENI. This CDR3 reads CASSPRYRGEETQYF. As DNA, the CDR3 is TGTGCCAGCTCACCACGGTACAGGGGTGAGGAGACCCAGTACTTC. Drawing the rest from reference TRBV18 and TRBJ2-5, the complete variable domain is NAGVMQNPRHLVRRRGQEARLRCSPMKGHSHVYWYRQLPEEGLKFMVYLQKENIIDESGMPKERFSAEFPKEGPSILRIQQVVRGDSAAYFCASSPRYRGEETQYFGPGTRLLVL.

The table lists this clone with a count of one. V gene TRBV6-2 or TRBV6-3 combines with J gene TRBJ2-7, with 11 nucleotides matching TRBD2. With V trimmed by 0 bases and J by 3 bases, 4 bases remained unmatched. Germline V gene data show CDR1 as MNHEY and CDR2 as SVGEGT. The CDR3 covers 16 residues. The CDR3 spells CASSYSVAGGLYEQYF. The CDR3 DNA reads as TGTGCCAGCAGTTACTCAGTAGCGGGGGGGCTCTACGAGCAGTACTTC.

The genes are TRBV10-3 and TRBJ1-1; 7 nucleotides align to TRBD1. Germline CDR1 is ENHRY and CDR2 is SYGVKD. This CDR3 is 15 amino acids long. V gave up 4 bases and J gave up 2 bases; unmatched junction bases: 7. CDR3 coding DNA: TGTGCCATCAGTGGACAGGGTGAGACCAACACTGAAGCTTTCTTT. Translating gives CAISGQGETNTEAFF.

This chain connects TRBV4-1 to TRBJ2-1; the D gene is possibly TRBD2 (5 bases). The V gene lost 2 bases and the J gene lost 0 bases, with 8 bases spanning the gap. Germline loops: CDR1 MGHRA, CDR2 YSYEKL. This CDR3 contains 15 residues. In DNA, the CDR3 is TGCGCCAGCAGCCAACTAGGGAGCTCCTACAATGAGCAGTTCTTC. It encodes CASSQLGSSYNEQFF.

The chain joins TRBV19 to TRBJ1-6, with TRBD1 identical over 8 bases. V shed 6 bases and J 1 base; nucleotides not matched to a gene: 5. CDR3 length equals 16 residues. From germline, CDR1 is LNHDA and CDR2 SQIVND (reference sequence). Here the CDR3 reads CASRDREGSYNSPLHF. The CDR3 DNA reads TGTGCCAGTAGGGACAGGGAGGGATCCTATAATTCACCCCTCCACTTT.

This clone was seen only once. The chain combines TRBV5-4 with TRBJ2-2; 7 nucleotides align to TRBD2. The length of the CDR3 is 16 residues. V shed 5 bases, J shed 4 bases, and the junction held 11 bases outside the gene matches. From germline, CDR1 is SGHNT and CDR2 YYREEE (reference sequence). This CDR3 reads CASRSVSGGLTGELFF. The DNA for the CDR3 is TGTGCCAGCAGATCGGTCTCGGGAGGCCTCACCGGGGAGCTGTTTTTT.

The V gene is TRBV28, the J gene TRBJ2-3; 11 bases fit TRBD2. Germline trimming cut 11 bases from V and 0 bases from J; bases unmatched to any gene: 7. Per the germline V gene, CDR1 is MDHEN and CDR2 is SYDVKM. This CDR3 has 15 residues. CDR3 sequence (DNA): TGTGCCTCGACATTAGCGGGGGGGAGCACAGATACGCAGTATTTT. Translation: CASTLAGGSTDTQYF.

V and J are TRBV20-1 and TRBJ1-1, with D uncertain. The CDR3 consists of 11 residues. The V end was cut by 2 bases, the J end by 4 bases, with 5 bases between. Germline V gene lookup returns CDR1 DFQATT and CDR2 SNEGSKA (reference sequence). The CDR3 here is CSARFITEAFF. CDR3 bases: TGCAGTGCTAGATTCATCACTGAAGCTTTCTTT.

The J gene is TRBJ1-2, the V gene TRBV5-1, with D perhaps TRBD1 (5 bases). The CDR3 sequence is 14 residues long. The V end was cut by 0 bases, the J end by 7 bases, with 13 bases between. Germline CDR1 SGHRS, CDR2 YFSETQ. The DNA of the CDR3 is TGCGCCAGCAGCTTGGAGCCCTCGGGGGTTGGCTACACCTTC. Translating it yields CASSLEPSGVGYTF.

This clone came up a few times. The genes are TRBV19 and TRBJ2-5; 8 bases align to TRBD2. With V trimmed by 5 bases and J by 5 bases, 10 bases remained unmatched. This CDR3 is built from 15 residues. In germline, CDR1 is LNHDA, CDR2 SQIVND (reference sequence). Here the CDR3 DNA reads TGTGCCAGTAGTGCCGGCGGGCGGGGGGACGAGACCCAGTACTTC. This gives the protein CASSAGGRGDETQYF. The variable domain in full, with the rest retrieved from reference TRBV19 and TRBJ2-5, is DGGITQSPKYLFRKEGQNVTLSCEQNLNHDAMYWYRQDPGQGLRLIYYSQIVNDFQKGDIAEGYSVSREKKESFPLTVTSAQKNPTAFYLCASSAGGRGDETQYFGPGTRLLVL.

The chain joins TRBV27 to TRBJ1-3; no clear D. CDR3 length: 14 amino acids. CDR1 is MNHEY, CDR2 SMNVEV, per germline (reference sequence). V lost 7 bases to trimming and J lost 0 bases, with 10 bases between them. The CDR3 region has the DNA TGTGCCAGCAAAGGACTGATCTCTGGAAACACCATATATTTT. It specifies CASKGLISGNTIYF.

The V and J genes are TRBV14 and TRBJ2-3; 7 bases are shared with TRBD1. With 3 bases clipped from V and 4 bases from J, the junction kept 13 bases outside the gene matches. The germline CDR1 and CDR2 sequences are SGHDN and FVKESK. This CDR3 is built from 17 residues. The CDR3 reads CASSQIGADRVADTQYF. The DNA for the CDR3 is TGTGCCAGCAGCCAGATCGGCGCCGACAGGGTGGCAGATACGCAGTATTTT.

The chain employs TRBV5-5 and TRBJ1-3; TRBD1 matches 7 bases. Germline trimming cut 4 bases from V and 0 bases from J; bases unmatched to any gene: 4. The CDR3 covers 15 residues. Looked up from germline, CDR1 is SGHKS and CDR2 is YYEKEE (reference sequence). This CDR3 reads CASSRGDSSGNTIYF. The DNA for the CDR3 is TGTGCCAGCAGCCGCGGGGACAGCTCTGGAAACACCATATATTTT.